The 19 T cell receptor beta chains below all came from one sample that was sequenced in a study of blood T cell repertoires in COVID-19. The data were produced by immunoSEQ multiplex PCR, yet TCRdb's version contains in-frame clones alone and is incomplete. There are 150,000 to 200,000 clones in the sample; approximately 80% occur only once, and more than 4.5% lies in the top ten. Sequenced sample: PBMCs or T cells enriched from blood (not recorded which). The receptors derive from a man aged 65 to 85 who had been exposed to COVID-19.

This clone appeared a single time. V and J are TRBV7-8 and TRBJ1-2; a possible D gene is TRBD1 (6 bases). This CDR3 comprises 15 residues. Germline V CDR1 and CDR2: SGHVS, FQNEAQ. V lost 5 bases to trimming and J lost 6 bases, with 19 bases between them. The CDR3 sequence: CASSLRTAQRDGYTF. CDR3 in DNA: TGTGCCAGCAGCCTAAGGACAGCCCAAAGGGATGGCTACACCTTC.

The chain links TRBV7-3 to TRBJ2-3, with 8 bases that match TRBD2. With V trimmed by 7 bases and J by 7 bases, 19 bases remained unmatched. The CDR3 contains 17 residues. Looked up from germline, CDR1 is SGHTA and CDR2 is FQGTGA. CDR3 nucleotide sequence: TGTGCCAGCACCTCCGGGGGGGCCTTTAAAACCGGGAATACGCAGTATTTT. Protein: CASTSGGAFKTGNTQYF.

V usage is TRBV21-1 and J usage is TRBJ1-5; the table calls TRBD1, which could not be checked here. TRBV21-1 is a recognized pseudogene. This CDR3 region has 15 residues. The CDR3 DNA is TGTGCCAGCAGCAAAGTTCATAGACAGGGACAGCCCCAGCATTTT. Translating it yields CASSKVHRQGQPQHF.

The CDR3 sequence is CATEDRGLGQPQHF. In DNA, the CDR3 is TGTGCCACTGAGGACAGGGGATTAGGTCAGCCCCAGCATTTT. V usage is TRBV19 and J usage is TRBJ1-5; 9 nucleotides align to TRBD1. V trimming: 10 bases; J trimming: 6 bases; junction bases outside the gene matches: 10. CDR3 length equals 14 residues. The germline V gene has CDR1 LNHDA and CDR2 SQIVND (reference sequence).

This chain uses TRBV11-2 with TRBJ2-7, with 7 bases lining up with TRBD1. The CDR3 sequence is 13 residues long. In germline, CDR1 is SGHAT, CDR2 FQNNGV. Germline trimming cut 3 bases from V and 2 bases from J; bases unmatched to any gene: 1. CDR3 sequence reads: CASSFQGAYEQYF. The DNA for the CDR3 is TGTGCCAGCAGCTTCCAGGGGGCCTACGAGCAGTACTTC.

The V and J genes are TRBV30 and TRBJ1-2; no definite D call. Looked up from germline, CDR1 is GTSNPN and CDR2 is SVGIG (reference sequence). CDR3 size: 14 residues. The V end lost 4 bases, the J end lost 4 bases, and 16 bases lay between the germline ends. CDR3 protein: CAWTAFTSSYGYTF. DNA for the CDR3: TGTGCCTGGACCGCATTTACTTCTAGCTATGGCTACACCTTC.

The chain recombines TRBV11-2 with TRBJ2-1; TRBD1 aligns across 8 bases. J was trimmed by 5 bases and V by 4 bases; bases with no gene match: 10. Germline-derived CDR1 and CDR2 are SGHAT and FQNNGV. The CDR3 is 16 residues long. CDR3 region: CASSSNRGMFHNEQFF. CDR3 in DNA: TGTGCCAGCAGCTCTAACAGGGGGATGTTCCACAATGAGCAGTTCTTC.

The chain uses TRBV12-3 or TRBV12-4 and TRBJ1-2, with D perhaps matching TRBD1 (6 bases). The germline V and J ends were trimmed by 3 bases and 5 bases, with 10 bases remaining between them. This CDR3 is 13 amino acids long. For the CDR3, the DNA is TGTGCCAGCAGTTTGGACAGAAAGTATGGCTACACCTTC. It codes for CASSLDRKYGYTF.

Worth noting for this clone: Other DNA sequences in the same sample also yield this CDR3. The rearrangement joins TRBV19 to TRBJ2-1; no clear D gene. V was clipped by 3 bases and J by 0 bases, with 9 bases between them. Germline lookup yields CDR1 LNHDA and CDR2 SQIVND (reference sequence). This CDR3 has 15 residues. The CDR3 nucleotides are TGTGCCAGTAGTATCGTTACTGGCTCCTACAATGAGCAGTTCTTC. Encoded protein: CASSIVTGSYNEQFF.

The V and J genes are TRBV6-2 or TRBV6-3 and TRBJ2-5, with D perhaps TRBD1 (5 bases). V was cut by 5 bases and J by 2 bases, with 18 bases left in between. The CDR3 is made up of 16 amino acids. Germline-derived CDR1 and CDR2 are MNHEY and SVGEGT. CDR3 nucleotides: TGTGCCAGCAGTACCCGACTTCCAGGGTCACAAGAGACCCAGTACTTC. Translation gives CASSTRLPGSQETQYF.

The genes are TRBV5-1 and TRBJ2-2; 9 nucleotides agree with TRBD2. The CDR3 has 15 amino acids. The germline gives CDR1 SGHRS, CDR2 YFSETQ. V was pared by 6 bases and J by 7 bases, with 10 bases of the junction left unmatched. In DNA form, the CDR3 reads TGCGCCAGCAATAGTGTAGCGGGAGTAATCGGGGAGCTGTTTTTT. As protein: CASNSVAGVIGELFF. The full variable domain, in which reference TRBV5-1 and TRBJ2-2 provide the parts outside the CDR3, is KAGVTQTPRYLIKTRGQQVTLSCSPISGHRSVSWYQQTPGQGLQFLFEYFSETQRNKGNFPGRFSGRQFSNSRSEMNVSTLELGDSALYLCASNSVAGVIGELFFGEGSRLTVL.

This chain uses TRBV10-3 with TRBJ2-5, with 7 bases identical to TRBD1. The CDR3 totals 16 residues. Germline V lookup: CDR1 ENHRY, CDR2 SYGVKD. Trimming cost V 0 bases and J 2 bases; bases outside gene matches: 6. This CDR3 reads CAISESGGRAQETQYF. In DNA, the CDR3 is TGTGCCATCAGTGAGTCAGGGGGCCGGGCTCAAGAGACCCAGTACTTC.

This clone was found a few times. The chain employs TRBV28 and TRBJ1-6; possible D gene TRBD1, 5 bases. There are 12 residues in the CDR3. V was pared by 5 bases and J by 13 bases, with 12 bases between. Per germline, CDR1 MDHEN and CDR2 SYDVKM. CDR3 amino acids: CASSLPRGPLHF. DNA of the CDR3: TGTGCCAGCAGTCTCCCTAGGGGTCCCCTCCACTTT.

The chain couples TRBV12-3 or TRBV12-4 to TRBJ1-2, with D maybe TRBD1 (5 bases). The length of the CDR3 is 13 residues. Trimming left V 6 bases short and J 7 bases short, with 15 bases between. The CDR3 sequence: CASSPIWGLGYTF. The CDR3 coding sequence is TGTGCCAGCAGCCCTATTTGGGGCCTTGGCTACACCTTC.

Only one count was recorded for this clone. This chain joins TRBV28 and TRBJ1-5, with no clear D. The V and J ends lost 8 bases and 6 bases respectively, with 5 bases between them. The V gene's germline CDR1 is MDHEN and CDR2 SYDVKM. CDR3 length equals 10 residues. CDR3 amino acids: CASGRQPQHF. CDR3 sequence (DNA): TGTGCCAGCGGCCGTCAGCCCCAGCATTTT.

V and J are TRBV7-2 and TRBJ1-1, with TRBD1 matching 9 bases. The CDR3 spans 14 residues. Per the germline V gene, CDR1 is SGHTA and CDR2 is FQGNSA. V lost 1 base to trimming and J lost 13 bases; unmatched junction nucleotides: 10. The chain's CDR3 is CASSLDSGQGSFFF. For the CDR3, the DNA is TGTGCCAGCAGCTTAGATTCGGGACAGGGATCGTTTTTCTTT. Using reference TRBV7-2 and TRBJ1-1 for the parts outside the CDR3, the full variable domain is GAGVSQSPSNKVTEKGKDVELRCDPISGHTALYWYRQSLGQGLEFLIYFQGNSAPDKSGLPSDRFSAERTGGSVSTLTIQRTQQEDSAVYLCASSLDSGQGSFFFGQGTRLTVV.

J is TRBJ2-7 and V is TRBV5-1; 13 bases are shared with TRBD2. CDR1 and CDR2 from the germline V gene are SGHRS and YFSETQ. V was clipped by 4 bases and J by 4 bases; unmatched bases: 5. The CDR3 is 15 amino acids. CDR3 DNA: TGCGCCAGCAGCCAACGACTAGCGGGAGGATACGAGCAGTACTTC. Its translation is CASSQRLAGGYEQYF.

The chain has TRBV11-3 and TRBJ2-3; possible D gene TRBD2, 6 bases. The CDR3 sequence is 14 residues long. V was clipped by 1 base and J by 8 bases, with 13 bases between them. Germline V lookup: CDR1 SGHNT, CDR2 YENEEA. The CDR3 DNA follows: TGTGCCAGCAGCTTAGGGCCACCCGGGAGTACGCAGTATTTT. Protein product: CASSLGPPGSTQYF.

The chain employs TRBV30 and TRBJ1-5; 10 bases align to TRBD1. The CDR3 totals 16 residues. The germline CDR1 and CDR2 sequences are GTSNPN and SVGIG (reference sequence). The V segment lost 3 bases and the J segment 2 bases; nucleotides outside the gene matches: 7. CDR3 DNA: TGTGCCTGGAGGGGACAGGGGATGGCGGGCAATCAGCCCCAGCATTTT. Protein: CAWRGQGMAGNQPQHF. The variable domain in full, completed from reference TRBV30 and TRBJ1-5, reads SQTIHQWPATLVQPVGSPLSLECTVEGTSNPNLYWYRQAAGRGLQLLFYSVGIGQISSEVPQNLSASRPQDRQFILSSKKLLLSDSGFYLCAWRGQGMAGNQPQHFGDGTRLSIL.